These 26 T cell receptor beta chains originate from one sample sequenced in a study of shared clonotypes between healthy human individuals. TCRdb's copy holds only in-frame clones and misses some; the assay was immunoSEQ multiplex PCR. The sample carries over 1.4 million clones, around 97% recorded once. Sequencing used naive CD4+ T cells sorted from blood. Subset denoted: CD45RA+ positively selected. The source is a young man in good health.

This clone was seen a handful of times. The chain links TRBV14 to TRBJ2-7; D possibly corresponds to TRBD2 (5 bases). CDR3 size: 13 residues. The V gene lost 3 bases and the J gene lost 6 bases, with 12 bases spanning the gap. Germline CDR1 and CDR2: SGHDN and FVKESK. CDR3 nucleotides: TGTGCCAGCAGCCACCATGGACTTGGCGAGCAGTACTTC. It encodes CASSHHGLGEQYF.

The rearrangement links TRBV7-3 to TRBJ2-7, with D perhaps given as TRBD1 or TRBD2 (5 bases each). The CDR3 has 18 residues. Germline CDR1 is SGHTA and CDR2 is FQGTGA. The V end lost 5 bases, the J end lost 4 bases, and 27 bases lay between the germline ends. CDR3: CASSPSGSKYPRGYEQYF. CDR3 bases: TGTGCCAGCAGCCCCTCAGGGTCCAAATACCCGAGGGGTTACGAGCAGTACTTC.

The chain links TRBV5-1 to TRBJ2-1; no clear D gene. Deletions cut 1 base from V and 3 bases from J, with 14 bases between. The CDR3 consists of 16 residues. CDR1 and CDR2 from the germline V gene are SGHRS and YFSETQ. In DNA form, the CDR3 reads TGCGCCAGCAGCTTGCCGGACCGATACAGCTACAATGAGCAGTTCTTC. This translates into CASSLPDRYSYNEQFF. The full variable domain, its missing parts supplied by reference TRBV5-1 and TRBJ2-1, is KAGVTQTPRYLIKTRGQQVTLSCSPISGHRSVSWYQQTPGQGLQFLFEYFSETQRNKGNFPGRFSGRQFSNSRSEMNVSTLELGDSALYLCASSLPDRYSYNEQFFGPGTRLTVL.

This chain uses TRBV7-9 with TRBJ1-4; the match to TRBD1 covers 7 bases. The CDR3 runs 15 residues. After removal of 1 base from V and 10 bases from J, the junction contained 9 bases not matched to a gene. CDR1 and CDR2 from the germline V gene are SEHNR and FQNEAQ (reference sequence). CDR3 sequence: CASSLGDSGGGKLFF. For the CDR3, the DNA is TGTGCCAGCAGCTTAGGGGACAGCGGCGGGGGAAAACTGTTTTTT.

CDR3 sequence reads: CASSTTGGHGELFF. CDR3 DNA: TGTGCCAGTAGTACCACAGGGGGGCACGGGGAGCTGTTTTTT. The chain links TRBV19 to TRBJ2-2; 8 bases are shared with TRBD1. V lost 4 bases, J lost 7 bases, and 5 bases stayed unmatched. CDR3 size: 14 residues. CDR1 is LNHDA, CDR2 SQIVND, per germline (reference sequence).

The chain uses TRBV18 and TRBJ1-4; no definite D call. CDR3 length equals 14 residues. V was clipped by 3 bases and J by 8 bases, with 13 bases between them. CDR1 and CDR2 from the germline V gene are KGHSH and LQKENI. The CDR3, as DNA: TGTGCCAGCTCACCGGGAGCCGATCGGGAAAAACTGTTTTTT. It is translated as CASSPGADREKLFF.

V is TRBV6-1 and J is TRBJ1-5; the match to TRBD1 covers 7 bases. V was clipped by 6 bases and J by 5 bases; unmatched bases: 7. This CDR3 has 14 amino acids. CDR1 is MNHNS, CDR2 SASEGT, per germline. CDR3 coding DNA: TGTGCCAGCAGCCGGACAGGCTCGGATCAGCCCCAGCATTTT. Translation: CASSRTGSDQPQHF.

This chain's CDR3 is CASSLPGGSGTGELFF. In DNA, the CDR3 is TGCGCCAGCAGCTTGCCGGGCGGGAGCGGCACCGGGGAGCTGTTTTTT. This chain links TRBV5-1 with TRBJ2-2, with TRBD2 matching 7 bases. The ends lost 1 base at V and 4 bases at J; junction bases unmatched: 7. This CDR3 is built from 16 residues. Germline CDR1 SGHRS, CDR2 YFSETQ.

The chain uses TRBV19 and TRBJ2-6; D unclear. The germline V gene encodes CDR1 LNHDA and CDR2 SQIVND (reference sequence). The CDR3 totals 14 residues. V lost 3 bases and J 5 bases, leaving 8 bases between the germline ends. This CDR3 reads CASSITGWANVLTF. Here the CDR3 DNA reads TGTGCCAGTAGTATTACCGGTTGGGCCAACGTCCTGACTTTC.

This clone was detected only once. The chain uses TRBV5-4 and TRBJ2-1; 7 nucleotides align to TRBD1. Germline-derived CDR1 and CDR2 are SGHNT and YYREEE (reference sequence). V trimming: 0 bases; J trimming: 7 bases; junction bases outside the gene matches: 7. CDR3 length equals 15 residues. DNA for the CDR3: TGTGCCAGCAGCTTGGACAGGGGCCCGGTGAATGAGCAGTTCTTC. It is translated as CASSLDRGPVNEQFF.

This CDR3 is CASSVASGVGYNEQFF. DNA for the CDR3: TGTGCCAGCAGCGTAGCCTCAGGGGTTGGATACAATGAGCAGTTCTTC. The V and J genes are TRBV9 and TRBJ2-1; tentatively, D is TRBD1 (6 bases). There are 16 residues in the CDR3. Trimming shortened V by 0 bases and J by 4 bases, and 14 bases separated the two germline ends. Looked up from germline, CDR1 is SGDLS and CDR2 is YYNGEE. The variable domain in full, completed from reference TRBV9 and TRBJ2-1, reads DSGVTQTPKHLITATGQRVTLRCSPRSGDLSVYWYQQSLDQGLQFLIQYYNGEERAKGNILERFSAQQFPDLHSELNLSSLELGDSALYFCASSVASGVGYNEQFFGPGTRLTVL.

This chain joins TRBV5-1 and TRBJ1-6, with TRBD1 matching over 7 bases. This CDR3 spans 16 amino acids. The J segment lost 6 bases and the V segment lost 0 bases, leaving 6 bases of the junction unmatched. Germline values: CDR1 SGHRS, CDR2 YFSETQ. CDR3 nucleotide sequence: TGCGCCAGCAGCTTGGCCCCGGGACAGCGTAATTCACCCCTCCACTTT. Its protein is CASSLAPGQRNSPLHF.

The V call is TRBV20-1, the J call TRBJ2-7; unclear D gene. The germline gives CDR1 DFQATT, CDR2 SNEGSKA (reference sequence). The CDR3 consists of 11 residues. The germline V and J ends were trimmed by 2 bases and 5 bases, with 7 bases remaining between them. CDR3 DNA sequence: TGCAGTGCTAGAACCATCAACGAGCAGTACTTC. Its translation is CSARTINEQYF.

The V gene is TRBV5-4, the J gene TRBJ2-3; the D gene could be TRBD1 or TRBD2 (5 bases each). The CDR3 extends over 14 amino acids. The V gene's germline CDR1 is SGHNT and CDR2 YYREEE (reference sequence). Trimming shortened V by 2 bases and J by 2 bases, and 9 bases separated the two germline ends. This CDR3 reads CASSLRDLTDTQYF. CDR3 sequence (DNA): TGTGCCAGCAGCTTACGGGACCTCACAGATACGCAGTATTTT.

V and J are TRBV7-9 and TRBJ2-5, with D possibly matching TRBD2 (6 bases). Per germline, CDR1 SEHNR and CDR2 FQNEAQ (reference sequence). The V end lost 5 bases, the J end lost 2 bases, and 12 bases lay between the germline ends. The CDR3 contains 14 residues. This chain's CDR3 is CASSQGLAQETQYF. DNA for the CDR3: TGTGCCAGCAGCCAAGGCCTAGCGCAAGAGACCCAGTACTTC.

V and J are TRBV7-9 and TRBJ2-5; 9 nucleotides align to TRBD2. Germline V gene lookup returns CDR1 SEHNR and CDR2 FQNEAQ (reference sequence). J gave up 4 bases and V 2 bases, and 5 bases lay outside the gene matches. The CDR3 loop spans 15 amino acids. The chain's CDR3 is CASSLTLAGAETQYF. The CDR3 DNA follows: TGTGCCAGCAGCTTAACGTTAGCGGGAGCAGAGACCCAGTACTTC.

The chain is built from TRBV29-1 and TRBJ2-5; 7 nucleotides align to TRBD2. This CDR3 region has 15 residues. V was clipped by 6 bases and J by 5 bases; unmatched bases: 15. The germline gives CDR1 SQVTM, CDR2 ANQGSEA. DNA of the CDR3: TGCAGCGTCCGTTTTGCAGGGAGGGCCGGGGAGACCCAGTACTTC. Encoded protein: CSVRFAGRAGETQYF.

V and J are TRBV5-1 and TRBJ2-1; D not certain. The CDR3 length is 11 residues. CDR1 SGHRS and CDR2 YFSETQ come from the germline V gene. Trimming left V 4 bases short and J 5 bases short, with 4 bases between. CDR3: CASSQNNEQFF. CDR3 in DNA: TGCGCCAGCAGCCAGAACAATGAGCAGTTCTTC.

This clone was counted once. The chain has TRBV28 and TRBJ2-7, with a weak D call TRBD2 (7 bases). Germline CDR1 reads MDHEN; CDR2 reads SYDVKM. With 5 bases removed from V and 5 bases from J, the gap between germline ends came to 22 bases. CDR3 length: 16 amino acids. The CDR3 is CASSAPGAGVDDEQYF. The CDR3 DNA sequence: TGTGCCAGCAGTGCCCCAGGGGCGGGAGTCGACGACGAGCAGTACTTC.

The chain has TRBV5-1 and TRBJ1-3; D remains ambiguous. The V end was cut by 1 base, the J end by 4 bases, with 12 bases between. This CDR3 is built from 15 residues. Germline CDR1 and CDR2: SGHRS and YFSETQ. CDR3 sequence reads: CASSLRPGTGNTIYF. In DNA, the CDR3 is TGCGCCAGCAGCTTGCGGCCGGGTACCGGAAACACCATATATTTT.

The rearrangement joins TRBV6-1 to TRBJ2-7, with 15 bases fitting TRBD2. V gave up 0 bases and J gave up 3 bases; unmatched junction bases: 9. The CDR3 totals 19 residues. Germline V gene data show CDR1 as MNHNS and CDR2 as SASEGT. The CDR3 DNA reads as TGTGCCAGCAGTGAAGCTCGCGACAGGGGACTAGCGGGAGGCTACGAGCAGTACTTC. Protein sequence: CASSEARDRGLAGGYEQYF.

J is TRBJ2-2 and V is TRBV5-1, with 10 bases that match TRBD2. The CDR3 runs 16 residues. The germline V gene encodes CDR1 SGHRS and CDR2 YFSETQ. The trim removed 4 bases at V and 1 base at J, leaving 4 bases unmatched. CDR3 sequence (DNA): TGCGCCAGCAGCGTTAGCGGGAGGATGAACACCGGGGAGCTGTTTTTT. Translated: CASSVSGRMNTGELFF.

The chain couples TRBV29-1 to TRBJ2-7; TRBD2 might be the D (6 bases). V was pared by 7 bases and J by 3 bases, with 19 bases between. The germline CDR1 and CDR2 sequences are SQVTM and ANQGSEA. CDR3 length equals 14 residues. CDR3 protein: CSAKTGLKNYEQYF. CDR3 coding DNA: TGCAGCGCAAAAACGGGACTCAAAAACTACGAGCAGTACTTC.

The chain recombines TRBV9 with TRBJ1-2, with 7 bases that match TRBD1. CDR1 is SGDLS, CDR2 YYNGEE, per germline. Unmatched junction bases numbered 11, after V lost 4 bases and J lost 5 bases. The length of the CDR3 is 15 residues. DNA for the CDR3: TGTGCCAGCAGCTCCCTTGGGACAGACCTTTATGGCTACACCTTC. This codes for CASSSLGTDLYGYTF.

Here the CDR3 DNA reads TGCGCCAGCAGCTCCCCCGGGACTAGAGTCGGCGAGCAGTACTTC. It specifies CASSSPGTRVGEQYF. The rearrangement joins TRBV5-1 to TRBJ2-7; 8 bases match TRBD2. This CDR3 has 15 amino acids. Germline CDR1 SGHRS, CDR2 YFSETQ. V shed 3 bases and J 6 bases; nucleotides not matched to a gene: 11. The whole variable domain, remainder taken from reference TRBV5-1 and TRBJ2-7, is KAGVTQTPRYLIKTRGQQVTLSCSPISGHRSVSWYQQTPGQGLQFLFEYFSETQRNKGNFPGRFSGRQFSNSRSEMNVSTLELGDSALYLCASSSPGTRVGEQYFGPGTRLTVT.

The rearrangement uses TRBV5-6 and TRBJ2-3, with D possibly TRBD2 on 6 matching bases. V was pared by 7 bases and J by 3 bases, with 12 bases between. Germline values: CDR1 SGHDT, CDR2 YYEEEE. CDR3 length: 13 amino acids. CDR3 in amino acids: CASRWRDTDTQYF. CDR3 in DNA: TGTGCCAGCCGGTGGAGGGATACAGATACGCAGTATTTT.